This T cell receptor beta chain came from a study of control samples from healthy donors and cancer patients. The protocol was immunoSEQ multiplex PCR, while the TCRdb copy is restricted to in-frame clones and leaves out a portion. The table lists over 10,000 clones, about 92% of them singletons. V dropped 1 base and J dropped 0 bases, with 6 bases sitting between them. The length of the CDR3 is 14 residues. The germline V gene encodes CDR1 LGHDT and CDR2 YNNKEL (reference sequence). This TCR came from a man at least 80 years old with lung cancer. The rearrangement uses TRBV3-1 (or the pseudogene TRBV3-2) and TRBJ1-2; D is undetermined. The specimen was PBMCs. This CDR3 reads CASSQARANYGYTF. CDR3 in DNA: TGTGCCAGCAGCCAAGCGCGGGCTAACTATGGCTACACCTTC.